The 8 T cell receptor beta chains below all came from one sample that was sequenced in a study of T cell responses to AZD1222 COVID-19 vaccine. Libraries were prepared by immunoSEQ multiplex PCR; TCRdb keeps only in-frame clonotypes and omits some of them. The sample shows some 140,000 clones, roughly nine tenths of them seen only once. The specimen was peripheral blood, collected on day 0 of AZD1222 vaccination. The origin of the receptors is an adult in good health.

The rearrangement links TRBV25-1 to TRBJ2-2; possibly TRBD2 for D (5 bases). There are 12 residues in the CDR3. Trimming cost V 7 bases and J 6 bases, with 9 bases left between them. Germline CDR1 and CDR2: MGHDK and SYGVNS. The CDR3 DNA follows: TGTGCCAGCAACGGAGGAGCCGGGGAGCTGTTTTTT. Its protein product is CASNGGAGELFF. Variable domain in full (rest from reference TRBV25-1 and TRBJ2-2): EADIYQTPRYLVIGTGKKITLECSQTMGHDKMYWYQQDPGMELHLIHYSYGVNSTEKGDLSSESTVSRIRTEHFPLTLESARPSHTSQYLCASNGGAGELFFGEGSRLTVL.

The genes are TRBV18 and TRBJ1-1, with D tentatively TRBD1 (6 bases). Germline loops: CDR1 KGHSH, CDR2 LQKENI. The V and J ends lost 0 bases and 4 bases respectively, with 15 bases between them. The CDR3 is 16 amino acids. The CDR3 DNA reads as TGTGCCAGCTCACCACCGGGTGGGGGGGCTGGCACTGAAGCTTTCTTT. It translates to CASSPPGGGAGTEAFF.

The V call is TRBV30, the J call TRBJ2-6, with D uncertain. The V end lost 1 base, the J end lost 0 bases, and 22 bases lay between the germline ends. The CDR3 totals 20 residues. Germline assignment: CDR1 GTSNPN and CDR2 SVGIG (reference sequence). CDR3 coding DNA: TGTGCCTGGAGTGAGACACGCCCGGCCGAGTGTCTCTCTGGGGCCAACGTCCTGACTTTC. It codes for CAWSETRPAECLSGANVLTF.

This clone was counted between two and nine times. The rearrangement links TRBV18 to TRBJ2-1, with D tentatively TRBD1 (6 bases). CDR3 length: 13 residues. Trimming removed 2 bases from V and 6 bases from J, with 8 bases in between. Germline V CDR1 and CDR2: KGHSH, LQKENI. This chain's CDR3 is CASSPIGGNEQFF. The CDR3 DNA reads TGTGCCAGCTCACCAATAGGGGGCAATGAGCAGTTCTTC.

The rearrangement links TRBV5-1 to TRBJ1-2, with a tentative D call TRBD1 (6 bases). Trimming removed 2 bases from V and 7 bases from J, with 15 bases in between. Germline V gene data show CDR1 as SGHRS and CDR2 as YFSETQ. CDR3 size: 14 residues. The CDR3 region is CASSFTTGSGGYTF. The DNA for the CDR3 is TGCGCCAGCAGCTTTACTACAGGGAGCGGTGGCTACACCTTC.

The gene calls are TRBV24-1 and TRBJ2-7; 8 nucleotides line up with TRBD1. V trimming: 4 bases; J trimming: 3 bases; junction bases outside the gene matches: 4. The CDR3 is 14 amino acids. Germline CDR1 is KGHDR and CDR2 is SFDVKD. This chain's CDR3 is CATSDRGRVYEQYF. The CDR3 nucleotides are TGTGCCACCAGTGACAGGGGGCGCGTCTACGAGCAGTACTTC.

V and J are TRBV19 and TRBJ1-3, with D perhaps matching TRBD1 (6 bases). CDR1 and CDR2 (germline): LNHDA, SQIVND (reference sequence). V was shortened by 7 bases and J by 0 bases, with 16 bases between the two germline ends. The CDR3 extends over 16 amino acids. In DNA, the CDR3 is TGTGCCAGTACGACTTGGACAGCCATCTCTGGAAACACCATATATTTT. This codes for CASTTWTAISGNTIYF.

J is TRBJ2-3 and V is TRBV20-1; 9 bases fit TRBD2. Per the germline V gene, CDR1 is DFQATT and CDR2 is SNEGSKA (reference sequence). Trimming at V came to 3 bases and at J to 2 bases, leaving 15 bases not matched to a gene. This CDR3 contains 18 residues. This chain's CDR3 is CSASGPSAGGIYTDTQYF. CDR3 DNA sequence: TGCAGTGCTAGTGGCCCCTCGGCGGGGGGGATTTACACAGATACGCAGTATTTT.